Each of the 5 T cell receptor beta chains below was sequenced from the same sample in a study of CD8+ T cells in alopecia areata. It was cDNA, reverse transcribed from extracted RNA, that served as the sequencing template. Data came from immunoSEQ multiplex PCR; TCRdb stores just in-frame clones and leaves some out. The sample includes 200,000 to 250,000 clones, under 60% seen only once; the top ten take around 1.4%. Treatment of the sample: oral pan-JAK inhibitor, 5-10 mg twice daily. The sequencing here drew on CD4+ T cells sorted from blood, taken at week 4, from a patient treated with tofacitinib. The receptors were gathered from a human donor with alopecia areata.

This clone was detected a few times. The rearrangement joins TRBV9 to TRBJ1-1; no definite D call. The CDR3 consists of 14 residues. V dropped 0 bases and J dropped 5 bases, with 11 bases sitting between them. Germline values: CDR1 SGDLS, CDR2 YYNGEE. The CDR3 region has the DNA TGTGCCAGCAGCGTAGGAGGGAAGGAGACTGAAGCTTTCTTT. This encodes CASSVGGKETEAFF.

The chain uses TRBV19 and TRBJ2-7, with 11 positions matching TRBD1. Germline CDR1 reads LNHDA; CDR2 reads SQIVND (reference sequence). The CDR3 sequence is 13 residues long. The V segment lost 9 bases and the J segment 6 bases; nucleotides outside the gene matches: 7. The CDR3 here is CASQGQGASEQYF. Written as DNA, the CDR3 is TGTGCCAGCCAAGGACAGGGGGCGTCCGAGCAGTACTTC.

The rearrangement uses TRBV5-1 and TRBJ1-6; D not resolved. V lost 4 bases and J lost 7, with 15 bases in between. Germline loops: CDR1 SGHRS, CDR2 YFSETQ. This CDR3 region has 15 residues. The CDR3 coding sequence is TGCGCCAGCAGCAGTGACCCGGTGGGAAATTCACCCCTCCACTTT. The encoded protein is CASSSDPVGNSPLHF.

The table lists this clone with a few counts. The chain uses TRBV2 and TRBJ2-1, with unresolved D. V shed 6 bases and J shed 9 bases, with 15 bases lying between them. The CDR3 spans 13 residues. CDR1 and CDR2 (germline): SNHLY, FYNNEI. CDR3 nucleotides: TGTGCCAGCAGGAGCGAACCCTCGGGTGAGCAGTTCTTC. This translates into CASRSEPSGEQFF.

This clone was detected once. V usage is TRBV9 and J usage is TRBJ1-2; 10 positions match TRBD1. The trim removed 2 bases at V and 6 bases at J, leaving 1 base unmatched. This CDR3 region has 13 residues. The germline gives CDR1 SGDLS, CDR2 YYNGEE. CDR3 DNA: TGTGCCAGCAGCGTCGGACAGGGGGATGGCTACACCTTC. Amino acid sequence: CASSVGQGDGYTF.